The 24 T cell receptor beta chains below all came from one sample that was sequenced in a study of blood T cells in healthy people across ages. With a J-beta primer mix and a sample-barcoded 5' primer, a second PCR ran 7 to 11 cycles. In TCRdb, the 5' RACE reads were re-called with MiXCR into one record per CDR3 protein. The profile covers around 520,000 distinct CDR3 sequences, with about 26% appearing a single time and 3.6% taken by the ten largest. These data were also filed under a second study, of T cells of mothers and their children.

The sample was blood. The receptor source for this set is a boy aged 2 to 10 in good health.

This clonotype was picked up one time. Sequence at one end of the junction differs from germline and may be a read error. The CDR3 is CASSSLRLLAGEEDAQYF. In DNA, the CDR3 is TGTGCCAGCAGCTCCCTCAGACTACTAGCGGGGGAAGAAGATGCGCAGTATTTT. The V and J genes are TRBV7-3 and TRBJ2-3; the match to TRBD2 covers 11 bases. This CDR3 spans 18 amino acids. Germline V gene sequence: CDR1 SGHTA, CDR2 FQGTGA.

This rearrangement joins TRBV11-2 to TRBJ2-2; the match to TRBD2 covers 11 bases. After removal of 5 bases from V and 6 bases from J, the junction contained 11 bases not matched to a gene. Looked up from germline, CDR1 is SGHAT and CDR2 is FQNNGV. The CDR3 is 17 amino acids. The DNA for the CDR3 is TGTGCCAGCAGCACTAAGAGGAGGACTAGCGGGTCCGGGGAGCTGTTTTTT. Its protein product is CASSTKRRTSGSGELFF.

This clonotype was seen a few times. V and J are TRBV2 and TRBJ2-7; D may be TRBD1 (6 bases). V was clipped by 8 bases and J by 3 bases, with 14 bases between them. This CDR3 is 13 amino acids long. Germline V gene lookup returns CDR1 SNHLY and CDR2 FYNNEI. The CDR3: CASGGQPLYEQYF. CDR3 nucleotide sequence: TGTGCCAGCGGGGGACAACCACTCTACGAGCAGTACTTC.

There are a few counts of this clonotype. V usage is TRBV29-1 and J usage is TRBJ1-2; TRBD1 matches at 8 bases. CDR1 and CDR2 from the germline V gene are SQVTM and ANQGSEA. The CDR3 consists of 13 residues. With 4 bases clipped from V and 4 bases from J, the junction kept 5 bases outside the gene matches. The CDR3 is CSVAGGEVYGYTF. DNA of the CDR3: TGCAGCGTTGCAGGGGGCGAGGTCTATGGCTACACCTTC.

The chain recombines TRBV20-1 with TRBJ1-5; possibly TRBD1 for D (6 bases). The germline gives CDR1 DFQATT, CDR2 SNEGSKA (reference sequence). The ends were cut back, 1 base at V and 2 bases at J, with 12 bases in the middle. The CDR3 contains 15 residues. The CDR3 is CSARGGGGGNQPQHF. The CDR3 region has the DNA TGCAGTGCTAGAGGTGGGGGGGGCGGCAATCAGCCCCAGCATTTT.

This clonotype was detected ten times or more. V usage is TRBV7-9 and J usage is TRBJ2-5; D not resolved. The V and J ends lost 5 bases and 4 bases respectively, with 8 bases between them. CDR1 is SEHNR, CDR2 FQNEAQ, per germline (reference sequence). CDR3 length: 12 residues. The CDR3 sequence is CASSPKLETQYF. As DNA, the CDR3 is TGTGCCAGCAGCCCGAAACTAGAGACCCAGTACTTC.

The rearrangement joins TRBV29-1 to TRBJ1-2; D is unclear. The CDR3 runs 11 residues. CDR1 SQVTM and CDR2 ANQGSEA come from the germline V gene. The V gene lost 4 bases and the J gene lost 8 bases, with 11 bases spanning the gap. The CDR3 is CSVVSGSGYTF. CDR3 bases: TGCAGCGTTGTTAGCGGCTCGGGCTACACCTTC.

This chain joins TRBV29-1 and TRBJ2-7; D gene unclear. The CDR3 is made up of 12 amino acids. Germline V gene data show CDR1 as SQVTM and CDR2 as ANQGSEA. The V gene lost 3 bases and the J gene lost 3 bases, with 9 bases spanning the gap. In DNA form, the CDR3 reads TGCAGCGTTGAGATAGGAGACTACGAGCAGTACTTC. Translating it yields CSVEIGDYEQYF.

Only a few counts were recorded for this clonotype. This chain uses TRBV10-1 with TRBJ2-1; a weak D match, TRBD1 (5 bases). V lost 6 bases, J lost 0 bases, and 15 bases lay in between. Germline V gene sequence: CDR1 WNHNN, CDR2 SYGVQD (reference sequence). There are 16 residues in the CDR3. The CDR3 sequence: CASSGRQKSSYNEQFF. The CDR3 region has the DNA TGCGCCAGCAGCGGCAGACAGAAAAGCTCCTACAATGAGCAGTTCTTC.

The rearrangement joins TRBV2 to TRBJ1-2, with D maybe TRBD1 (5 bases). Germline-derived CDR1 and CDR2 are SNHLY and FYNNEI. With 9 bases removed from V and 8 bases from J, the gap between germline ends came to 13 bases. This CDR3 comprises 11 residues. CDR3 in amino acids: CARGHFWGYTF. CDR3 bases: TGTGCCAGAGGACATTTCTGGGGCTACACCTTC.

This clonotype was found a few times. The chain employs TRBV7-9 and TRBJ2-5; the match to TRBD2 covers 8 bases. Trimming cost V 7 bases and J 5 bases; bases outside gene matches: 15. Germline CDR1 SEHNR, CDR2 FQNEAQ (reference sequence). The CDR3 extends over 16 amino acids. The CDR3 coding sequence is TGTGCCAGCATCCCGTCGGGGGGGCAGAGGGGGGAGACCCAGTACTTC. Translating gives CASIPSGGQRGETQYF.

This sequence joins TRBV11-2 and TRBJ2-3; 8 bases are shared with TRBD2. The CDR3 sequence is 17 residues long. J gave up 2 bases and V 1 base, and 8 bases lay outside the gene matches. Germline V CDR1 and CDR2: SGHAT, FQNNGV. CDR3 residues: CASSLVGTRFNTDTQYF. The CDR3, as DNA: TGTGCCAGCAGCTTAGTCGGGACTAGGTTTAACACAGATACGCAGTATTTT.

The rearrangement joins TRBV5-5 to TRBJ2-3, with 8 bases identical to TRBD2. This CDR3 is 15 amino acids long. Germline V gene sequence: CDR1 SGHKS, CDR2 YYEKEE (reference sequence). V lost 0 bases to trimming and J lost 3 bases; unmatched junction nucleotides: 3. The CDR3 sequence is CASSLGGGRTDTQYF. As DNA, the CDR3 is TGTGCCAGCAGCTTGGGGGGCGGGAGGACAGATACGCAGTATTTT.

The chain recombines TRBV6-1 with TRBJ1-4; the D gene is possibly TRBD1 (5 bases). The CDR3 contains 16 residues. V lost 7 bases and J lost 0, with 15 bases in between. From germline, CDR1 is MNHNS and CDR2 SASEGT. This chain's CDR3 is CASTSWQGATNEKLFF. CDR3 nucleotide sequence: TGTGCCAGCACCTCGTGGCAGGGCGCAACTAATGAAAAACTGTTTTTT.

This clonotype was found a few times. The chain combines TRBV11-2 with TRBJ2-7; 14 bases are shared with TRBD2. The CDR3 is 20 residues long. Germline CDR1 reads SGHAT; CDR2 reads FQNNGV. V lost 3 bases, J lost 4 bases, and 17 bases stayed unmatched. In DNA form, the CDR3 reads TGTGCCAGCAGCTTCTCGGCGGCTAACCCGGGACTAGCGGGAGTGTACGAGCAGTACTTC. Its translation is CASSFSAANPGLAGVYEQYF.

This chain uses TRBV6-1 with TRBJ2-7; 7 bases are a match to TRBD1. Germline V lookup: CDR1 MNHNS, CDR2 SASEGT. The CDR3 has 15 residues. After removal of 5 bases from V and 6 bases from J, the junction contained 13 bases not matched to a gene. Here the CDR3 reads CASSPRRQGRGEQYF. The CDR3 DNA reads as TGTGCCAGCAGTCCTCGCAGACAGGGTAGAGGCGAGCAGTACTTC.

This clonotype occurred a few times. The V call is TRBV6-5, the J call TRBJ2-5; 7 nucleotides line up with TRBD1. V lost 4 bases and J lost 4; bases outside the gene matches: 6. Looked up from germline, CDR1 is MNHEY and CDR2 is SVGAGI. The CDR3 covers 14 residues. CDR3 sequence: CASSSYRGGETQYF. Here the CDR3 DNA reads TGTGCCAGCAGTTCATACAGGGGCGGAGAGACCCAGTACTTC.

V and J are TRBV27 and TRBJ1-2, with 7 bases identical to TRBD1. This CDR3 spans 15 amino acids. CDR1 is MNHEY, CDR2 SMNVEV, per germline (reference sequence). J lost 4 bases, V lost 2 bases, and 7 bases had no gene match. The CDR3 reads CASSLRAGGGYGYTF. The CDR3 DNA sequence: TGTGCCAGCAGTTTAAGGGCAGGGGGGGGCTATGGCTACACCTTC.

This clonotype was picked up a small number of times. The chain couples TRBV7-2 to TRBJ2-3; no firm D call. CDR1 SGHTA and CDR2 FQGNSA come from the germline V gene. Trimming took off 4 bases at V and 4 bases at J, with 9 bases between the two ends. The CDR3 loop spans 13 amino acids. The CDR3 is CASSSAISDTQYF. CDR3 bases: TGTGCCAGCAGCTCTGCAATCTCAGATACGCAGTATTTT.

This clonotype has more than one count but fewer than ten. The rearrangement joins TRBV7-9 to TRBJ1-5, with a possible D match to TRBD1 (6 bases). Trimming took 0 bases from V and 6 from J, leaving 15 bases between them. From germline, CDR1 is SEHNR and CDR2 FQNEAQ (reference sequence). The CDR3 contains 16 residues. The DNA of the CDR3 is TGTGCCAGCAGCTTAGCGCTGGGGGCTCAGGGTCAGCCCCAGCATTTT. Amino acids: CASSLALGAQGQPQHF. The full variable domain, rest sourced from reference TRBV7-9 and TRBJ1-5, is DTGVSQNPRHKITKRGQNVTFRCDPISEHNRLYWYRQTLGQGPEFLTYFQNEAQLEKSRLLSDRFSAERPKGSFSTLEIQRTEQGDSAMYLCASSLALGAQGQPQHFGDGTRLSIL.

In the case of this clonotype: One end of the junction varies from germline; a read error may be responsible. V is TRBV12-3 or TRBV12-4 and J is TRBJ2-3; 7 positions match TRBD2. The CDR3 loop spans 13 amino acids. CDR3: CASSLADTDAQYF. DNA for the CDR3: TGTGCCAGCAGTCTAGCGGACACAGATGCGCAGTATTTT.

The chain links TRBV5-5 to TRBJ1-1; D remains ambiguous. V was clipped by 1 base and J by 5 bases, with 3 bases between them. This CDR3 spans 11 amino acids. The germline V gene encodes CDR1 SGHKS and CDR2 YYEKEE (reference sequence). The CDR3 here is CASSLRTEAFF. CDR3 DNA sequence: TGTGCCAGCAGCTTGAGAACTGAAGCTTTCTTT.

This clonotype was detected only once. The genes are TRBV6-1 and TRBJ1-3, with D possibly TRBD1 on 6 matching bases. The CDR3 spans 14 residues. Germline V gives CDR1 MNHNS, CDR2 SASEGT. Trimming shortened V by 2 bases and J by 1 base, and 6 bases separated the two germline ends. The CDR3 reads CASSERGSGNTIYF. The CDR3 nucleotides read TGTGCCAGCAGTGAAAGGGGGTCTGGAAACACCATATATTTT.

J is TRBJ2-1 and V is TRBV5-1, with D possibly TRBD2 on 5 matching bases. V was trimmed by 9 bases and J by 1 base, leaving 17 bases between them. The CDR3 is 15 residues long. The germline CDR1 and CDR2 sequences are SGHRS and YFSETQ. The CDR3 loop is CATSFGGFSYNEQFF. The CDR3 nucleotides read TGCGCCACATCCTTCGGAGGTTTTTCCTACAATGAGCAGTTCTTC.